The rows below give T cell receptor beta chains drawn from one sample of a study of T-cell memory formation after mild COVID-19. MiXCR was run by TCRdb on the 5' RACE reads, yielding one entry per CDR3 protein. In the table there are about 470,000 distinct CDR3 sequences, 25% of which are singletons. The sample consisted of PBMCs or a T cell subset sorted from them (not recorded which). The receptor set was obtained from an adult woman who had mild COVID-19 (a few samples of this study predate the infection). Cell type and time point are not known. Both conserved end residues are part of each CDR3. Each record gives: D gene, clone size, J gene, V gene, CDR3 protein, CDR3 DNA. The D gene is left open where the match is weak. Clone size is given for some rows only: seen once, a few or many times, or a class if the clone is expanded.

TRBD1 | . | TRBJ2-3 | TRBV4-1 | CASSPTGSDTDTQYF | TGCGCCAGCAGCCCGACAGGGTCTGACACAGATACGCAGTATTTT
. | once | TRBJ1-2 | TRBV2 | CASPREAVTWRSGGYTF | TGTGCCAGCCCCAGAGAAGCTGTCACCTGGCGCTCTGGCGGCTACACCTTC
. | few | TRBJ2-2 | TRBV24-1 | CATGMKVGELFF | TGTGCCACTGGGATGAAGGTCGGGGAGCTGTTTTTT
. | few | TRBJ2-6 | TRBV5-1 | CASSLGPGNSGANVLTF | TGCGCCAGCAGCTTGGGTCCAGGGAACTCTGGGGCCAACGTCCTGACTTTC
. | . | TRBJ1-1 | TRBV5-1 | CASSLVYAGTEAFF | TGCGCCAGCAGCTTGGTTTACGCGGGCACTGAAGCTTTCTTT
. | few | TRBJ2-1 | TRBV20-1 | CSARGVMGRNNEQFF | TGCAGTGCTAGAGGGGTAATGGGGCGTAACAATGAGCAGTTCTTC
. | . | TRBJ2-3 | TRBV11-3 | CASSTMGLPSTDTQYF | TGTGCCAGCAGTACGATGGGCCTACCTAGCACAGATACGCAGTATTTT
. | . | TRBJ2-7 | TRBV7-9 | CASSLFSNEQYF | TGTGCCAGCAGCTTATTTAGTAACGAGCAGTACTTC
TRBD2 | . | TRBJ2-1 | TRBV12-3/TRBV12-4 | CASSFSSGRSEQFF | TGTGCCAGCAGTTTTTCTAGCGGGAGAAGTGAGCAGTTCTTC
TRBD1 | many | TRBJ2-3 | TRBV5-1 | CASSLQGQITDTQYF | TGCGCCAGCAGCTTACAGGGGCAAATCACAGATACGCAGTATTTT
TRBD1 | few | TRBJ2-7 | TRBV12-3/TRBV12-4 | CASSFGQGAIHEQYF | TGTGCCAGCAGTTTCGGACAGGGGGCAATCCACGAGCAGTACTTC
TRBD2 | few | TRBJ2-1 | TRBV4-3 | CASSQVPLAEQFF | TGCGCCAGCAGCCAAGTCCCACTAGCGGAACAGTTCTTC
TRBD2 | . | TRBJ2-2 | TRBV7-2 | CASSLVRTSGRANTGELFF | TGTGCCAGCAGCTTAGTGAGGACTAGCGGGAGGGCGAACACCGGGGAGCTGTTTTTT
. | few | TRBJ2-2 | TRBV20-1 | CSAGRGSNTGELFF | TGCAGTGCAGGTCGGGGATCGAACACCGGGGAGCTGTTTTTT
. | . | TRBJ1-5 | TRBV19 | CASSTGASNQPQHF | TGTGCCAGTAGTACAGGGGCTAGCAATCAGCCCCAGCATTTT
. | many | TRBJ2-5 | TRBV5-1 | CASRSGLQETQYF | TGCGCCAGCAGGTCGGGACTCCAAGAGACCCAGTACTTC
TRBD1 | many | TRBJ2-1 | TRBV3-1 | CASSHRDRAYNEQFF | TGTGCCAGCAGCCACCGGGACAGAGCCTACAATGAGCAGTTCTTC